The rows below give T cell receptor beta chains drawn from one sample of a study of T cell clonotyping in hematopoietic cell transplantation. TCRdb's copy holds only in-frame clones and misses some; the assay was immunoSEQ multiplex PCR. The repertoire holds fewer than 80,000 clones, 94% seen once, with around 1.6% in the top ten. The specimen sequenced was peripheral blood mononuclear cells. The receptors here all came from a man between 50 and 59 years old in good health. Some clones in this sample may be carry-over from other donors' samples. Each CDR3 is given with its conserved first and last residue. Each record gives: V gene, D gene, J gene, clone size, CDR3 protein, CDR3 DNA. A D gene is named only where the DNA matches it firmly. The size entry is marked missing in some rows and otherwise reads once, few, many or a size class.

V: TRBV27
D: .
J: TRBJ1-5
size: few
CDR3: CASSLDWGVGQPQHF
DNA: TGTGCCAGCAGTTTGGATTGGGGAGTCGGCCAGCCCCAGCATTTT

V: TRBV5-1
D: .
J: TRBJ2-5
size: .
CDR3: CASSLGSGSQETQYF
DNA: TGCGCCAGCAGCTTGGGCTCGGGCAGCCAAGAGACCCAGTACTTC

V: TRBV6-6
D: .
J: TRBJ2-3
size: .
CDR3: CASSPSGYTDTQYF
DNA: TGTGCCAGCAGCCCCAGCGGCTACACAGATACGCAGTATTTT

V: TRBV6-6
D: TRBD1
J: TRBJ2-1
size: .
CDR3: CASSSGQGNEQFF
DNA: TGTGCCAGCAGTAGCGGACAGGGTAATGAGCAGTTCTTC

V: TRBV7-2
D: .
J: TRBJ2-1
size: once
CDR3: CASSPGGGEQFF
DNA: TGTGCCAGCAGCCCCGGGGGCGGAGAGCAGTTCTTC

V: TRBV28
D: .
J: TRBJ1-2
size: once
CDR3: CASRSRTAYGYTF
DNA: TGTGCCAGCAGATCAAGGACAGCCTATGGCTACACCTTC

V: TRBV4-1
D: TRBD1
J: TRBJ1-4
size: .
CDR3: CASSHGQGDNEKLFF
DNA: TGCGCCAGCAGCCACGGACAGGGGGATAATGAAAAACTGTTTTTT

V: TRBV7-8
D: .
J: TRBJ1-5
size: .
CDR3: CASSSREIYSNQPQHF
DNA: TGTGCCAGCAGCTCCCGGGAGATTTATAGCAATCAGCCCCAGCATTTT

V: TRBV5-6
D: .
J: TRBJ2-5
size: once
CDR3: CASSWDQETQYF
DNA: TGTGCCAGCTCTTGGGACCAAGAGACCCAGTACTTC

V: TRBV19
D: TRBD1
J: TRBJ2-2
size: .
CDR3: CASSRQGLFTGELFF
DNA: TGTGCCAGTAGTCGACAGGGATTATTCACCGGGGAGCTGTTTTTT